This T cell receptor beta chain came from a study of multiple sclerosis patients with progressive multifocal leukoencephalopathy. Concerning this clone: Antigen specificity is unknown. At one boundary the junction diverges from the germline segment, which might be a read error.

Time point noted: approximately 11 months of natalizumab therapy. Whole-study findings and limits: Findings may reflect JC virus infection or just general immunocompromise. TRBV and TRBJ usage showed no common pattern when PML developed. Less diverse TRB repertoires were suggested in most PML patients.

CDR3 length: 14 amino acids. Germline-derived CDR1 and CDR2 are SEHNR and FQNEAQ (reference sequence). The data were produced by immunoSEQ multiplex PCR, yet TCRdb's version contains in-frame clones alone and is incomplete. The sample yields under 30,000 clones, about 90% seen once. The J gene is TRBJ2-7, the V gene TRBV7-9; D may correspond to TRBD1 or TRBD2 (5 bases each). Sequencing was performed on PBMCs, taken from a patient treated with natalizumab. This TCR came from a human donor with multiple sclerosis. In DNA, the CDR3 is TGTGCCAGCAGTTTAGCGTTCCAGGGTGGGGAGCAGTACTTC. It encodes CASSLAFQGGEQYF. Full variable domain (outside the CDR3, taken from reference TRBV7-9 and TRBJ2-7): DTGVSQNPRHKITKRGQNVTFRCDPISEHNRLYWYRQTLGQGPEFLTYFQNEAQLEKSRLLSDRFSAERPKGSFSTLEIQRTEQGDSAMYLCASSLAFQGGEQYFGPGTRLTVT.